This passage covers 2 T cell receptor beta chains from one sample sequenced in a study of blood T cell repertoires in COVID-19. Profiled with immunoSEQ multiplex PCR; TCRdb holds only in-frame clones, not every one. The repertoire has some 120,000 clones, 65% to 90% of them found once; the top ten carry 9% to 13%. The source material was peripheral blood. These receptors were collected from a human donor in a cohort sampled during active COVID-19.

The chain carries TRBV6-5 and TRBJ1-3, with D unresolved. The CDR3 has 14 residues. Germline CDR1 and CDR2: MNHEY and SVGAGI. With 5 bases removed from V and 5 bases from J, the gap between germline ends came to 13 bases. The CDR3 is CASSPLGGRNTIYF. CDR3 DNA: TGTGCCAGCAGTCCCCTGGGAGGGAGAAACACCATATATTTT.

V gene TRBV2 combines with J gene TRBJ1-5, with TRBD1 matching over 7 bases. V dropped 6 bases and J dropped 2; count of bases not matched to a gene: 7. The CDR3 is 15 residues long. Per the germline V gene, CDR1 is SNHLY and CDR2 is FYNNEI. CDR3 protein: CASSADRDGNQPQHF. The DNA for the CDR3 is TGTGCCAGCAGCGCAGACAGGGATGGCAATCAGCCCCAGCATTTT.